This TCR beta chain was obtained from a study of CD8+CD57+ T cells in acquired aplastic anemia (dated by TCRdb to the late 2010s). Looking at the study overall: Extracted DNA from sorted CD4+ and CD8+ cells averaged approximately 3 ug, ranging from about 0.19 to 30 ug. A CD8+CD57+ expansion meant a frequency higher than the mean frequency seen in healthy subjects.

Concerning this clonotype itself: Its antigen is currently not known. No base qualities exist here, and no much larger clone lies one base off it.

The trim is 5 bases for V and 2 bases for J, with a gap of 13 bases between the germline ends. CDR1 SQVTM and CDR2 ANQGSEA are derived from the germline V gene. The CDR3 spans 13 residues, from the cysteine through the phenylalanine. Left in the record is the CDR3 DNA by itself, 39 bases read in frame from the first base. Expansion of CD8+CD57+ cells had been shown by flow cytometry in the patients chosen for sequencing. Severe acquired aplastic anemia was diagnosed in all patients according to International Study of Aplastic Anemia and Agranulocytosis and Camitta criteria. At the time blood was sampled, none of the patients had received any therapy. The study deep-sequenced TCR repertoires of sorted CD4+ and CD8+ blood T cells from severe aplastic anemia patients and healthy subjects. Patients were enrolled under clinicaltrials.gov protocols 00001620, 01623167, 00001397, 00071045, 00081523 and 00961064 in the USA. Ficoll-Paque density gradient centrifugation was used to isolate peripheral blood mononuclear cells. Before DNA extraction, CD4+ and CD8+ T cells were sorted with FACS or magnetic beads.

Genomic DNA was used as template for profiling of TCR beta VDJ combinations and CDR3 sequences. An Illumina HiSeq 2000 was used for TCR repertoire sequencing. The authors' analysis ran thus. Repertoires were assessed using TRBV/TRBJ rearrangement plots, CDR3 size and DJ length profiles, and Simpson's diversity index. The most abundant DNA sequence in the deep sequencing data was defined as the immunodominant clone. CDR3 amino acid sequences were screened for sharing across subjects and compared with published repertoires and the VDJdb database. TCRdb trimmed the raw reads at Q25, called clones with MiXCR and kept productive beta chains. Merged by CDR3 protein, the rows form single entries marked with the most common genes and DNA. These V and J calls originate from TCRdb's pipeline instead of the authors' own analysis. This sample gives 450,000 to 550,000 distinct CDR3 sequences in total; around a third of them show up just once. The top ten clonotypes cover around 0.82% of the sample.

General conclusions and limits of the study: Although roughly 29 CD8+ CDR3 sequences were shared by patients and controls, these sequences appeared highly expressed in patients and within the immunodominant clones of patients. CD8+ Simpson's diversity did not differ significantly between patients and healthy controls (P=0.060).

This sequence originates from a human donor with aplastic anemia. The receptor chain draws on TRBV29-1 and TRBJ2-7; no D gene call is confident. Sequences were obtained from sorted CD4+, CD8+, or CD8+CD57+ T cells (not recorded which) from PBMCs. The sequenced DNA: TGCAGCGTTAAATTGACTCAAACCTACGAGCAGTACTTC. Its product reads: CSVKLTQTYEQYF.